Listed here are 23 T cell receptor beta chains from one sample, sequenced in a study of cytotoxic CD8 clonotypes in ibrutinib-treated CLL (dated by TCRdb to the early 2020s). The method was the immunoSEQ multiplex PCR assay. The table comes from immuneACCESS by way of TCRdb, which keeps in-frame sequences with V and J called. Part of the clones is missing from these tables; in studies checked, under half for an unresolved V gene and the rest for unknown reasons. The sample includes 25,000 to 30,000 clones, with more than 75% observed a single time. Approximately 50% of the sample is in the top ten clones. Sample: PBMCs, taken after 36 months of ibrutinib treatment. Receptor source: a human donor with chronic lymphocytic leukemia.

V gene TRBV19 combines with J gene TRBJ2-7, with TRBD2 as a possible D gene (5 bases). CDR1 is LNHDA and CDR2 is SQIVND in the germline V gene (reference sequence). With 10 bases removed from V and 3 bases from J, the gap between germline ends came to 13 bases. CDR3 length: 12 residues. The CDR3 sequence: CATSGVGYEQYF. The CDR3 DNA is TGTGCCACCTCCGGGGTCGGCTACGAGCAGTACTTC.

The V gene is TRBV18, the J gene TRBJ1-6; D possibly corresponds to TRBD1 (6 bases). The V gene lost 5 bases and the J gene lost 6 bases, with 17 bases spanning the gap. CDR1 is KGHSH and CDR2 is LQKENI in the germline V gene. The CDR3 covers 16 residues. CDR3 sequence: CASSTDTGMVNSPLHF. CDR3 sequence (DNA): TGTGCCAGCTCAACAGATACAGGGATGGTTAATTCACCCCTCCACTTT. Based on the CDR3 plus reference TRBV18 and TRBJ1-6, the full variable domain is NAGVMQNPRHLVRRRGQEARLRCSPMKGHSHVYWYRQLPEEGLKFMVYLQKENIIDESGMPKERFSAEFPKEGPSILRIQQVVRGDSAAYFCASSTDTGMVNSPLHFGNGTRLTVT.

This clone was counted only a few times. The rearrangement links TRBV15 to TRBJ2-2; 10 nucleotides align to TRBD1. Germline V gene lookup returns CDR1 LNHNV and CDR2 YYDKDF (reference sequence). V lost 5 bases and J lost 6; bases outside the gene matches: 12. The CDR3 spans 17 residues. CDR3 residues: CATSLAEGQGDPGELFF. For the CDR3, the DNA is TGTGCCACCAGCCTTGCAGAAGGACAGGGGGATCCCGGGGAGCTGTTTTTT.

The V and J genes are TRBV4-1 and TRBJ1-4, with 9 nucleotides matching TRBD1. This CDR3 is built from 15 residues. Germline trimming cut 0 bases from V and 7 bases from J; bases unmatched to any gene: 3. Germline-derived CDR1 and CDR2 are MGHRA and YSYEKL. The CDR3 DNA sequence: TGCGCCAGCAGCCAAGAGGGACAGGGAATTGAAAAACTGTTTTTT. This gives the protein CASSQEGQGIEKLFF.

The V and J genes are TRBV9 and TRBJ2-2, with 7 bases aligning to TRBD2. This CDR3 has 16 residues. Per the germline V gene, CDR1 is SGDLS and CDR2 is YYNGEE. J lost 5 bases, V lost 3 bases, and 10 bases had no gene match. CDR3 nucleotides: TGTGCCAGCAGCGCGGACCCGTGGGGGGGGACCGGGGAGCTGTTTTTT. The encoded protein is CASSADPWGGTGELFF.

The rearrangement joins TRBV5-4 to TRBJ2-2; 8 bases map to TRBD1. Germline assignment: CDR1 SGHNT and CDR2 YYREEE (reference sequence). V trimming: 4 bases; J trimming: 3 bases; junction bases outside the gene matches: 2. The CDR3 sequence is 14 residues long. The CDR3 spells CASSRDRYTGELFF. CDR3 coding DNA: TGTGCCAGCAGCCGGGACAGGTACACCGGGGAGCTGTTTTTT.

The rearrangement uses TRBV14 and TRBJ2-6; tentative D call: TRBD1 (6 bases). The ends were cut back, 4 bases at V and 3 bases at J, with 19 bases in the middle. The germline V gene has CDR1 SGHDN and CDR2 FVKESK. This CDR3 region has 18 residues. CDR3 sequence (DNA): TGTGCCAGCAGCCTGAAATTGACAGGAAGCATTGGGGCCAACGTCCTGACTTTC. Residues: CASSLKLTGSIGANVLTF.

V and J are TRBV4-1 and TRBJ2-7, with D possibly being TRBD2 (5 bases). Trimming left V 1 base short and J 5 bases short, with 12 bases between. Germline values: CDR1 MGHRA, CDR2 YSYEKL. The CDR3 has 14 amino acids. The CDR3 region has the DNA TGCGCCAGCAGCCAAGTTCCGGGATCCAACGAGCAGTACTTC. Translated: CASSQVPGSNEQYF.

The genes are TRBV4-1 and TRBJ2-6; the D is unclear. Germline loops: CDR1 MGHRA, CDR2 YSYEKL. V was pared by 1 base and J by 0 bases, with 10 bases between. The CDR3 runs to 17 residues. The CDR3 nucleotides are TGCGCCAGCAGCCAAGCTCCTTACTTCTCTGGGGCCAACGTCCTGACTTTC. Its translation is CASSQAPYFSGANVLTF.

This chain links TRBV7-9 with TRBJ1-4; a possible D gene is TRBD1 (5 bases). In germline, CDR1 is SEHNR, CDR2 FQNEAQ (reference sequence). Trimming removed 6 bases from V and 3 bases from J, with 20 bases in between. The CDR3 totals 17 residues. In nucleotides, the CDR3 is TGTGCCAGCAGTTCACCCCTAGGGGAAGAGGCTAATGAAAAACTGTTTTTT. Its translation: CASSSPLGEEANEKLFF.

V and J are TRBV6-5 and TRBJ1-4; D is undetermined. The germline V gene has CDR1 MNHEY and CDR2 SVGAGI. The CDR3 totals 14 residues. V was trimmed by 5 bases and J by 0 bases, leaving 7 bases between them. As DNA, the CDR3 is TGTGCCAGCAGTCGTGCAGCAACTAATGAAAAACTGTTTTTT. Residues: CASSRAATNEKLFF.

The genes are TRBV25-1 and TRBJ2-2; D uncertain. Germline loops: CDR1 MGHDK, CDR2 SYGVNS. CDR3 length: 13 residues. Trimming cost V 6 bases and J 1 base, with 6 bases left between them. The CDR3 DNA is TGTGCCAGCAGAACTCTGAACACCGGGGAGCTGTTTTTT. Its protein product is CASRTLNTGELFF. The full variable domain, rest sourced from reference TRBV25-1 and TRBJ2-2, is EADIYQTPRYLVIGTGKKITLECSQTMGHDKMYWYQQDPGMELHLIHYSYGVNSTEKGDLSSESTVSRIRTEHFPLTLESARPSHTSQYLCASRTLNTGELFFGEGSRLTVL.

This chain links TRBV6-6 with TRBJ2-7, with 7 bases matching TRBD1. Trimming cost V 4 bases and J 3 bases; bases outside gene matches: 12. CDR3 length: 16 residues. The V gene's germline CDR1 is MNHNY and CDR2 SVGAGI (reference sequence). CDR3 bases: TGTGCCAGCAGTTTCTCTTCCCCGGGACAGCTCTACGAGCAGTACTTC. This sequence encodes CASSFSSPGQLYEQYF.

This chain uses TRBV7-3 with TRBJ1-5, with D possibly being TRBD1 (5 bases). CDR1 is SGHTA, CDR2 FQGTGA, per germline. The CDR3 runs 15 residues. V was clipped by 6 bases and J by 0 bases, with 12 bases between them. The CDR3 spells CASRRGPYSNQPQHF. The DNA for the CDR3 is TGTGCCAGCAGGAGGGGCCCTTATAGCAATCAGCCCCAGCATTTT.

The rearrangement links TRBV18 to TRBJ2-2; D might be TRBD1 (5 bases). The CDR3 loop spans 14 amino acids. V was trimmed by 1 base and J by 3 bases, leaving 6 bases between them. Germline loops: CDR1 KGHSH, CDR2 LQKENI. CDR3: CASSPLTDTGELFF. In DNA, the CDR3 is TGTGCCAGCTCACCACTGACAGACACCGGGGAGCTGTTTTTT.

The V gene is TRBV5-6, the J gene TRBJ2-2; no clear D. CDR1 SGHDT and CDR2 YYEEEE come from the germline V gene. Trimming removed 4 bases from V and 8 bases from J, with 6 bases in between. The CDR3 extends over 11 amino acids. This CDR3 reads CASSRAGELFF. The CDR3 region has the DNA TGTGCCAGCAGCCGGGCTGGGGAGCTGTTTTTT.

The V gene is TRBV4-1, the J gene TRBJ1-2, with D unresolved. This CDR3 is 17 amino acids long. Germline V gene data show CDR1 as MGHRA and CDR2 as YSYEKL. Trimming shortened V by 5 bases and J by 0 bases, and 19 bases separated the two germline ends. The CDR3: CASSTHNRAASNYGYTF. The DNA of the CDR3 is TGCGCCAGCAGCACCCATAATCGGGCTGCCTCTAACTATGGCTACACCTTC.

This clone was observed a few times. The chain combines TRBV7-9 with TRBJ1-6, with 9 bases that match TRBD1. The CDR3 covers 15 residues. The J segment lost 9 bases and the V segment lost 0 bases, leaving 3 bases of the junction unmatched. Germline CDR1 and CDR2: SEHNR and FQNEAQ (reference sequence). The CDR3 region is CASSLADRGSSPLHF. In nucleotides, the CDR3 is TGTGCCAGCAGCTTAGCCGACAGGGGGAGTTCACCCCTCCACTTT. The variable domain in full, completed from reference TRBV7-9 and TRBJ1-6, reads DTGVSQNPRHKITKRGQNVTFRCDPISEHNRLYWYRQTLGQGPEFLTYFQNEAQLEKSRLLSDRFSAERPKGSFSTLEIQRTEQGDSAMYLCASSLADRGSSPLHFGNGTRLTVT.

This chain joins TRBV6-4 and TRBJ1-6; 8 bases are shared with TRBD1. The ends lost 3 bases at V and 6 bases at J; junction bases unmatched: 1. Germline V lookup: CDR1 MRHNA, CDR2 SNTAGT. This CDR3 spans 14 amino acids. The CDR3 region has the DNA TGTGCCAGCAGTGAACAGGGGGGTAATTCACCCCTCCACTTT. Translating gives CASSEQGGNSPLHF.

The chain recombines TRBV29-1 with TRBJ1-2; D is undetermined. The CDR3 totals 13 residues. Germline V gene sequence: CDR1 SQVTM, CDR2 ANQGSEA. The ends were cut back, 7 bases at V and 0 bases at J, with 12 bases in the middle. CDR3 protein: CSADAAANYGYTF. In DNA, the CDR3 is TGCAGCGCCGACGCGGCCGCTAACTATGGCTACACCTTC.

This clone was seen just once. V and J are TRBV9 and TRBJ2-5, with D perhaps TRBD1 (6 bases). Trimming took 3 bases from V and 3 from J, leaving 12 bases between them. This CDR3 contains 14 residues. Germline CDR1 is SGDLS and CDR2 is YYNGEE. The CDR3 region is CASSAWGREETQYF. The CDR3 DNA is TGTGCCAGCAGCGCCTGGGGGCGGGAAGAGACCCAGTACTTC.

The DNA of the CDR3 is TGCAGTGCTTTTGAAGGGTACGAGCAGTACTTC. Its protein is CSAFEGYEQYF. The J gene is TRBJ2-7, the V gene TRBV20-1; D unresolved. The ends were cut back, 5 bases at V and 4 bases at J, with 9 bases in the middle. The CDR3 covers 11 residues. The germline V gene encodes CDR1 DFQATT and CDR2 SNEGSKA (reference sequence).

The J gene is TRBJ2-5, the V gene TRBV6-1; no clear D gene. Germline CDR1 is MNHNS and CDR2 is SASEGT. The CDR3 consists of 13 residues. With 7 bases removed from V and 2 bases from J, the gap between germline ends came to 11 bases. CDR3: CASTEAQQETQYF. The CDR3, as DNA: TGTGCCAGCACCGAGGCACAGCAAGAGACCCAGTACTTC.